This entry lists 13 T cell receptor beta chains sequenced from one sample in a study of T cell repertoires in cytomegalovirus infection (dated by TCRdb to the late 2010s). Sequencing was carried out with an Illumina HiSeq 1500. The public reads were quality trimmed at Q25 with fastp and then assembled into clones with MiXCR by TCRdb, keeping productive beta chains. Every distinct CDR3 protein forms one entry, paired with its most common genes and DNA. The sample table shows about 110,000 distinct CDR3 sequences, and over 40% are seen once. Clones ranked in the top ten supply roughly 74% of the sample. Their antigen targets remain unknown. What this sample's treatment or condition label stands for: in vitro stimulation with specific CMV peptide epitopes to enrich CMV-specific T cells. The input for sequencing was CD8+ T cells from cultured PBMCs, taken from culture after CMV antigen stimulation. All receptors derive from a human donor in good health (CMV status not recorded). Some clones in this sample may be carry-over from other donors' samples.

V gene TRBV4-3 combines with J gene TRBJ1-6, with TRBD1 matching 8 bases. Germline trimming cut 4 bases from V and 7 bases from J; bases unmatched to any gene: 9. The CDR3 consists of 16 residues. Looked up from germline, CDR1 is LGHNA and CDR2 is YSLEER. DNA for the CDR3: TGCGCCAGCAGCCCAGAGCAGGGGGCGCAGAATTCACCCCTCCACTTT. Translated: CASSPEQGAQNSPLHF.

The CDR3 DNA sequence: TGTGCCAGCAGTTGGGGGGCCCCGGGCAACGGCGCATATGGCTACACCTTC. The encoded protein is CASSWGAPGNGAYGYTF. The V and J genes are TRBV12-3 or TRBV12-4 and TRBJ1-2, with D perhaps matching TRBD1 (6 bases). Trimming left V 4 bases short and J 5 bases short, with 23 bases between. CDR3 length: 17 residues.

The V and J genes are TRBV7-2 and TRBJ2-2; D is unclear. The CDR3 loop spans 14 amino acids. Deletions cut 0 bases from V and 3 bases from J, with 5 bases between. Germline V gene sequence: CDR1 SGHTA, CDR2 FQGNSA. CDR3 coding DNA: TGTGCCAGCAGCTTAGCGTGGCACACCGGGGAGCTGTTTTTT. It translates to CASSLAWHTGELFF.

The V gene is TRBV19, the J gene TRBJ2-1; perhaps TRBD1 as D (6 bases). Germline CDR1 is LNHDA and CDR2 is SQIVND (reference sequence). Trimming cost V 3 bases and J 5 bases, with 11 bases left between them. The length of the CDR3 is 14 residues. CDR3 bases: TGTGCCAGTAGTATCCTTAGGACAGACAATGAGCAGTTCTTC. Its translation is CASSILRTDNEQFF.

The V call is TRBV27, the J call TRBJ1-6; D gene unclear. Germline V gene sequence: CDR1 MNHEY, CDR2 SMNVEV (reference sequence). The germline V and J ends were trimmed by 10 bases and 0 bases, with 16 bases remaining between them. The CDR3 extends over 16 amino acids. The CDR3 is CATTRGGPSYNSPLHF. CDR3 sequence (DNA): TGTGCCACCACACGAGGAGGGCCCTCCTATAATTCACCCCTCCACTTT.

This clonotype was seen just once. The chain recombines TRBV12-3 or TRBV12-4 with TRBJ2-5; TRBD2 aligns across 7 bases. CDR3 size: 15 residues. V shed 6 bases, J shed 0 bases, and the junction held 7 bases outside the gene matches. Written as DNA, the CDR3 is TGTGCCAGCAGAGCGACTAGCAACAACCAAGAGACCCAGTACTTC. Amino acid sequence: CASRATSNNQETQYF.

This clonotype was detected a few times. This chain joins TRBV5-4 and TRBJ2-3, with 8 bases matching TRBD2. The junction had 15 bases not matched to a gene; V was cut back by 4 bases and J by 5 bases. The CDR3 totals 17 residues. Germline V gene lookup returns CDR1 SGHNT and CDR2 YYREEE (reference sequence). CDR3 in DNA: TGTGCCAGCAGCCCTGGAGTGGCGGGGGGCCTCTTAGATACGCAGTATTTT. Protein: CASSPGVAGGLLDTQYF.

This clonotype appeared a few times. The J gene is TRBJ2-5, the V gene TRBV7-2; 10 positions match TRBD2. The CDR3 has 14 amino acids. The germline CDR1 and CDR2 sequences are SGHTA and FQGNSA. With V trimmed by 5 bases and J by 4 bases, 4 bases remained unmatched. The CDR3 spells CASSQSGGAETQYF. The CDR3 DNA reads as TGTGCCAGCAGCCAAAGCGGGGGGGCAGAGACCCAGTACTTC. Using reference TRBV7-2 and TRBJ2-5 for the parts outside the CDR3, the full variable domain is GAGVSQSPSNKVTEKGKDVELRCDPISGHTALYWYRQSLGQGLEFLIYFQGNSAPDKSGLPSDRFSAERTGGSVSTLTIQRTQQEDSAVYLCASSQSGGAETQYFGPGTRLLVL.

The chain employs TRBV6-1 and TRBJ2-2; D unresolved. The V and J ends lost 8 bases and 2 bases respectively, with 6 bases between them. Germline V gene data show CDR1 as MNHNS and CDR2 as SASEGT. This CDR3 contains 12 residues. The CDR3 is CASDPNTGELFF. The CDR3 nucleotides read TGTGCCAGCGATCCCAACACCGGGGAGCTGTTTTTT.

The V gene is TRBV28, the J gene TRBJ1-2, with a tentative D call TRBD1 (5 bases). This CDR3 contains 14 residues. V was clipped by 6 bases and J by 4 bases, with 15 bases between them. Per germline, CDR1 MDHEN and CDR2 SYDVKM. This CDR3 is CASRLPRGTYGYTF. Written as DNA, the CDR3 is TGTGCCAGCAGGCTGCCGAGGGGCACCTATGGCTACACCTTC.

The rearrangement links TRBV7-6 to TRBJ2-7; perhaps TRBD2 as D (6 bases). The CDR3 totals 11 residues. Per germline, CDR1 SGHVS and CDR2 FNYEAQ. CDR3 in amino acids: CAAGRSYEQYF. The CDR3 DNA follows: TGTGCAGCGGGCAGGTCCTACGAGCAGTACTTC.

The rearrangement uses TRBV6-1 and TRBJ2-1; a possible D gene is TRBD1 (5 bases). CDR3 length: 14 residues. Germline V CDR1 and CDR2: MNHNS, SASEGT. The ends were cut back, 2 bases at V and 9 bases at J, with 14 bases in the middle. Written as DNA, the CDR3 is TGTGCCAGCAGTGAATGGGGCTCGGGTAGTGAGCAGTTCTTC. Amino acid sequence: CASSEWGSGSEQFF.

The CDR3 reads CASSGTGGRLSNQPQHF. CDR3 bases: TGTGCCAGCAGTGGGACAGGGGGCCGCTTGAGCAATCAGCCCCAGCATTTT. V usage is TRBV6-1 and J usage is TRBJ1-5, with 11 bases fitting TRBD1. CDR3 length: 17 amino acids. V shed 4 bases, J shed 1 base, and the junction held 6 bases outside the gene matches. CDR1 is MNHNS and CDR2 is SASEGT in the germline V gene.